The following is a TCR beta chain sequence with its context. Its target is not known. This sample was included in a study of cytomegalovirus exposure and HLA in healthy donors. The PCR employed 60 Vbeta primers together with 13 Jbeta primers. Produced via immunoSEQ multiplex PCR; TCRdb's table is partial and in-frame only. This repertoire shows 150,000 to 200,000 clones, around 68% found once; its top ten account for less than 1.5%. Notes on the study in general: An apparent linkage of common viral pathogens to several of the most significant clusters emerged in a later analysis.

This CDR3 comprises 15 residues. Trimming pared 4 bases from V and 1 base from J, leaving 10 bases between. Germline values: CDR1 LNHDA, CDR2 SQIVND (reference sequence). This chain uses TRBV19 with TRBJ2-2; D perhaps matches TRBD2 (5 bases). The specimen sequenced was PBMCs. This sequence originates from a man over 45 in good health and CMV-seronegative. The CDR3 nucleotides read TGTGCCAGTAGTACCTGGAGCGGGAACACCGGGGAGCTGTTTTTT. Amino acid sequence: CASSTWSGNTGELFF.